The 25 T cell receptor beta chains presented below share a single source sample, sequenced in a study of T cell responses to AZD1222 COVID-19 vaccine. Profiled with immunoSEQ multiplex PCR; TCRdb holds only in-frame clones, not every one. The sample consists of approximately 150,000 clones, 80% to 95% of them appearing once. Sample: peripheral blood, taken 28 days after the second AZD1222 dose. Every receptor here comes from an adult who received the AZD1222 COVID-19 vaccine.

The chain has TRBV4-2 and TRBJ2-6; TRBD2 matches 9 bases. The germline gives CDR1 LGHNA, CDR2 YNFKEQ. The CDR3 consists of 21 residues. V gave up 3 bases and J gave up 3 bases; unmatched junction bases: 18. The CDR3 loop reads CASSHPSPSGRRKGGANVLTF. DNA of the CDR3: TGTGCCAGCAGCCACCCCTCCCCCAGCGGGAGGAGGAAGGGTGGGGCCAACGTCCTGACTTTC.

The rearrangement joins TRBV7-3 to TRBJ2-7; no definite D call. Germline assignment: CDR1 SGHTA and CDR2 FQGTGA. The ends were cut back, 4 bases at V and 7 bases at J, with 14 bases in the middle. The CDR3 runs to 13 residues. CDR3 sequence (DNA): TGTGCCAGCAGCTCCTCACAAGAGACGGAGCAGTACTTC. This gives the protein CASSSSQETEQYF.

This chain uses TRBV7-2 with TRBJ2-5; tentatively, D is TRBD2 (6 bases). Per germline, CDR1 SGHTA and CDR2 FQGNSA. The germline V and J ends were trimmed by 1 base and 2 bases, with 11 bases remaining between them. This CDR3 comprises 15 residues. CDR3 loop: CASSLEVGRQETQYF. CDR3 nucleotide sequence: TGTGCCAGCAGCTTAGAGGTCGGGAGACAAGAGACCCAGTACTTC.

V and J are TRBV9 and TRBJ2-2, with D uncertain. V shed 4 bases and J shed 0 bases, with 13 bases lying between them. Germline lookup yields CDR1 SGDLS and CDR2 YYNGEE. The CDR3 has 16 residues. The chain's CDR3 is CASSPGGRSNTGELFF. The CDR3 bases are TGTGCCAGCAGCCCAGGCGGACGATCGAACACCGGGGAGCTGTTTTTT.

The DNA of the CDR3 is TGTGCCAGCAGCGTAGCCGGACTAGCGGGACGGGACGAGCAGTACTTC. Translation: CASSVAGLAGRDEQYF. The V call is TRBV9, the J call TRBJ2-7, with 12 bases fitting TRBD2. This CDR3 spans 16 amino acids. V was pared by 0 bases and J by 5 bases, with 6 bases of the junction left unmatched. Germline V lookup: CDR1 SGDLS, CDR2 YYNGEE.

The rearrangement uses TRBV6-1 and TRBJ1-2; a weak D match, TRBD1 (5 bases). Trimming stripped 3 bases from V and 8 bases from J, with 22 bases between. CDR3 length equals 16 residues. From germline, CDR1 is MNHNS and CDR2 SASEGT. The CDR3, as DNA: TGTGCCAGCAGTGACACCGGGACTACGGGAGCGGGAGGCTACACCTTC. It is translated as CASSDTGTTGAGGYTF.

This clone has more than one count but fewer than ten. This sequence joins TRBV7-8 and TRBJ1-3; D uncertain. V lost 4 bases and J 0 bases, leaving 7 bases between the germline ends. Germline V gene data show CDR1 as SGHVS and CDR2 as FQNEAQ. This CDR3 is built from 14 residues. CDR3 nucleotides: TGTGCCAGCAGCTCTTGGAGCTCTGGAAACACCATATATTTT. Its protein is CASSSWSSGNTIYF.

This chain uses TRBV19 with TRBJ2-1; D remains unclear. The CDR3 loop spans 11 amino acids. Per the germline V gene, CDR1 is LNHDA and CDR2 is SQIVND (reference sequence). V dropped 5 bases and J dropped 5 bases, with 4 bases sitting between them. The CDR3 DNA follows: TGTGCCAGTAGTCTTAACAATGAGCAGTTCTTC. Residues: CASSLNNEQFF.

The J gene is TRBJ2-1, the V gene TRBV24-1; 8 nucleotides line up with TRBD1. Trimming at V came to 5 bases and at J to 10 bases, leaving 9 bases not matched to a gene. Per the germline V gene, CDR1 is KGHDR and CDR2 is SFDVKD. There are 14 residues in the CDR3. CDR3 sequence: CATSAATGEREQFF. CDR3 nucleotide sequence: TGTGCCACCAGTGCAGCGACAGGGGAAAGAGAGCAGTTCTTC.

The V gene is TRBV7-6, the J gene TRBJ2-2; the D gene is possibly TRBD2 (5 bases). There are 17 residues in the CDR3. Trimming removed 3 bases from V and 0 bases from J, with 14 bases in between. CDR1 is SGHVS, CDR2 FNYEAQ, per germline. As DNA, the CDR3 is TGTGCCAGCAGCTTCTTGAGCGGAGTCGCGAACACCGGGGAGCTGTTTTTT. Translated: CASSFLSGVANTGELFF.

This clone has a single count. The chain is built from TRBV3-1 (or the pseudogene TRBV3-2) and TRBJ1-2; 7 bases map to TRBD1. CDR1 and CDR2 from the germline V gene are LGHDT and YNNKEL (reference sequence). After removal of 1 base from V and 5 bases from J, the junction contained 4 bases not matched to a gene. This CDR3 has 14 amino acids. The CDR3 coding sequence is TGTGCCAGCAGCCAAGGGTCAGGGGGTTATGGCTACACCTTC. It specifies CASSQGSGGYGYTF.

In its sample, this clone was seen once. The rearrangement joins TRBV5-1 to TRBJ2-1; TRBD1 matches at 7 bases. This CDR3 is built from 17 residues. Germline V gene lookup returns CDR1 SGHRS and CDR2 YFSETQ. The V gene end was trimmed by 2 bases and the J gene end by 9 bases; junction bases not matched to a gene: 17. The CDR3 DNA reads as TGCGCCAGCAGCTTCCGAACTAGACAGGGAGAGGCGACTGAGCAGTTCTTC. Amino acid sequence: CASSFRTRQGEATEQFF.

The chain couples TRBV19 to TRBJ2-1; TRBD2 agrees at 9 bases. The ends lost 5 bases at V and 0 bases at J; junction bases unmatched: 5. The V gene's germline CDR1 is LNHDA and CDR2 SQIVND (reference sequence). This CDR3 contains 16 residues. The CDR3 nucleotides are TGTGCCAGTAGTCTTTTGCGGGGGGGCTCCTACAATGAGCAGTTCTTC. This sequence encodes CASSLLRGGSYNEQFF.

The chain recombines TRBV2 with TRBJ2-3; 10 bases map to TRBD2. The germline V gene has CDR1 SNHLY and CDR2 FYNNEI. Trimming removed 7 bases from V and 4 bases from J; junction bases left unmatched: 11. The CDR3 runs 16 residues. The CDR3 reads CASTSGAGGLSDTQYF. In nucleotides, the CDR3 is TGTGCCAGCACTTCGGGAGCGGGGGGGTTGTCAGATACGCAGTATTTT.

The CDR3 DNA reads TGTGCCAGCAGCGCACAGGGGGCAGGTCAGCCCCAGCATTTT. It codes for CASSAQGAGQPQHF. The chain joins TRBV9 to TRBJ1-5, with 9 bases lining up with TRBD1. In germline, CDR1 is SGDLS, CDR2 YYNGEE. V was pared by 3 bases and J by 6 bases, with 4 bases of the junction left unmatched. The length of the CDR3 is 14 residues.

This chain joins TRBV7-9 and TRBJ2-3, with TRBD1 as a possible D gene (5 bases). Germline V gene data show CDR1 as SEHNR and CDR2 as FQNEAQ (reference sequence). Trimming took 10 bases from V and 2 from J, leaving 22 bases between them. CDR3 length: 16 amino acids. DNA of the CDR3: TGTGCCATCGACAAAAGGGCAGGGCGGAACACAGATACGCAGTATTTT. Its protein product is CAIDKRAGRNTDTQYF.

The chain carries TRBV24-1 and TRBJ1-1, with TRBD1 identical over 8 bases. Germline V gene data show CDR1 as KGHDR and CDR2 as SFDVKD. This CDR3 contains 13 residues. V lost 3 bases to trimming and J lost 10 bases; unmatched junction nucleotides: 6. The CDR3 bases are TGTGCCACCAGTGATGCACAGGGGGGTTCAGCTTTCTTT. Amino acid sequence: CATSDAQGGSAFF.

The chain has TRBV7-6 and TRBJ2-7; D call uncertain. With 8 bases removed from V and 4 bases from J, the gap between germline ends came to 9 bases. Germline values: CDR1 SGHVS, CDR2 FNYEAQ. There are 11 residues in the CDR3. The CDR3 is CASSDGYEQYF. The CDR3 DNA reads TGTGCCAGCTCGGACGGGTACGAGCAGTACTTC.

This chain's CDR3 is CASSYKGPRNTGELFF. The CDR3 region has the DNA TGTGCCAGCAGTTACAAGGGACCGCGGAACACCGGGGAGCTGTTTTTT. The V and J genes are TRBV6-5 and TRBJ2-2, with D possibly called TRBD1 or TRBD2 (5 bases each). CDR1 and CDR2 from the germline V gene are MNHEY and SVGAGI. The CDR3 covers 16 residues. Trimming left V 2 bases short and J 1 base short, with 11 bases between.

This rearrangement joins TRBV5-1 to TRBJ1-6; TRBD1 agrees at 8 bases. The trim removed 6 bases at V and 7 bases at J, leaving 6 bases unmatched. Germline values: CDR1 SGHRS, CDR2 YFSETQ. This CDR3 spans 14 amino acids. The CDR3 region has the DNA TGCGCCAGCACCCGGACAGGGAACAATTCACCCCTCCACTTT. It is translated as CASTRTGNNSPLHF. Filled out from reference TRBV5-1 and TRBJ1-6, the complete variable domain reads KAGVTQTPRYLIKTRGQQVTLSCSPISGHRSVSWYQQTPGQGLQFLFEYFSETQRNKGNFPGRFSGRQFSNSRSEMNVSTLELGDSALYLCASTRTGNNSPLHFGNGTRLTVT.

The chain couples TRBV7-2 to TRBJ1-5; D unresolved. Germline V gives CDR1 SGHTA, CDR2 FQGNSA. V gave up 1 base and J gave up 11 bases, with 9 bases separating them. The CDR3 is 12 residues long. The DNA for the CDR3 is TGTGCCAGCAGCTTAGGTTCCCAGGCCCAGCATTTT. This codes for CASSLGSQAQHF.

This chain joins TRBV2 and TRBJ1-3; 11 nucleotides agree with TRBD1. V was clipped by 4 bases and J by 3 bases; unmatched bases: 5. CDR1 is SNHLY and CDR2 is FYNNEI in the germline V gene. This CDR3 is built from 16 residues. DNA for the CDR3: TGTGCCAGCAGTGGAGGACAGGGGGCCGGTGGAAACACCATATATTTT. Encoded protein: CASSGGQGAGGNTIYF.

This clone was seen a single time. The V call is TRBV28, the J call TRBJ2-7; possible D gene TRBD1, 5 bases. Germline V gives CDR1 MDHEN, CDR2 SYDVKM. V lost 6 bases to trimming and J lost 2 bases, with 11 bases between them. This CDR3 is 13 amino acids long. This CDR3 reads CASRQVTTYEQYF. The DNA for the CDR3 is TGTGCCAGCAGACAGGTAACCACCTACGAGCAGTACTTC.

This clone has only one observation. V is TRBV5-4 and J is TRBJ2-7; D may be TRBD2 (5 bases). Germline V gene sequence: CDR1 SGHNT, CDR2 YYREEE (reference sequence). CDR3 length equals 15 residues. Trimming took 4 bases from V and 4 from J, leaving 18 bases between them. CDR3 in DNA: TGTGCCAGCAGCGGAGGACCGATGTCCCAATACGAGCAGTACTTC. Amino acid sequence: CASSGGPMSQYEQYF. The full variable domain, its missing parts supplied by reference TRBV5-4 and TRBJ2-7, is ETGVTQSPTHLIKTRGQQVTLRCSSQSGHNTVSWYQQALGQGPQFIFQYYREEENGRGNFPPRFSGLQFPNYSSELNVNALELDDSALYLCASSGGPMSQYEQYFGPGTRLTVT.

The rearrangement uses TRBV9 and TRBJ2-1, with 13 positions matching TRBD2. Unmatched junction bases numbered 14, after V lost 3 bases and J lost 5 bases. The CDR3 runs to 19 residues. Germline CDR1 is SGDLS and CDR2 is YYNGEE. The CDR3 protein is CASSAPARLAGGSNNEQFF. In DNA form, the CDR3 reads TGTGCCAGCAGCGCGCCGGCCCGACTAGCGGGAGGTAGTAACAATGAGCAGTTCTTC.